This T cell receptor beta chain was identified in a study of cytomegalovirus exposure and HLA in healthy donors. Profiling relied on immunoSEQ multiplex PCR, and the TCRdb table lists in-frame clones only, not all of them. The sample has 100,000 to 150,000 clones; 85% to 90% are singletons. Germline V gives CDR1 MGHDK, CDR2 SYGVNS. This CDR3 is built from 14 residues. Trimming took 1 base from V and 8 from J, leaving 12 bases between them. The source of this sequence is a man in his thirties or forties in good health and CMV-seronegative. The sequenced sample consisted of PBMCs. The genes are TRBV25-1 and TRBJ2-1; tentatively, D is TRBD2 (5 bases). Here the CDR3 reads CASSELIEGYEQFF. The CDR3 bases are TGTGCCAGCAGTGAATTGATAGAGGGCTATGAGCAGTTCTTC.